Included here is one T cell receptor (beta chain) sequence, with context. This entry comes from a study of control samples from healthy donors and cancer patients. Germline loops: CDR1 SGHNT, CDR2 YYREEE (reference sequence). The length of the CDR3 is 14 residues. V was pared by 4 bases and J by 2 bases, with 12 bases between. Profiling relied on immunoSEQ multiplex PCR, and the TCRdb table lists in-frame clones only, not all of them. The sample has approximately 88,000 clones, roughly nine tenths seen once; the top ten hold roughly 0.92%. The source is a woman in her thirties in good health. The chain uses TRBV5-4 and TRBJ2-5; no definite D call. The sequenced sample consisted of blood. CDR3 DNA sequence: TGTGCCAGCAGCAGCCCACCCGTACAAGAGACCCAGTACTTC. It specifies CASSSPPVQETQYF.